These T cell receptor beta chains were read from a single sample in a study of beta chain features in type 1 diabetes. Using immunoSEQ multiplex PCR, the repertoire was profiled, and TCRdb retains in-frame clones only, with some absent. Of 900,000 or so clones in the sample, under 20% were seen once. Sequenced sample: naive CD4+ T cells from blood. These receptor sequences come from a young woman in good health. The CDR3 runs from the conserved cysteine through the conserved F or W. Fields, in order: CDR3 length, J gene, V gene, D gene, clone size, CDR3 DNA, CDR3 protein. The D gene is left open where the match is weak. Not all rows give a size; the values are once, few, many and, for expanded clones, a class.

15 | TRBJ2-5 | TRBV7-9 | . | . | TGTGCCAGCAGCAGTACCGCCGGCCAACAAGAGACCCAGTACTTC | CASSSTAGQQETQYF
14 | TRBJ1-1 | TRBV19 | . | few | TGTGCCAGTAGTATATCCGGGGCCAGGACTGAAGCTTTCTTT | CASSISGARTEAFF
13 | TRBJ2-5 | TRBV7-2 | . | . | TGTGCCAGCAGCTTCGCCCGGCAAGAGACCCAGTACTTC | CASSFARQETQYF
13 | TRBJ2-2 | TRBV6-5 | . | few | TGTGCCAGCAATGGAGCGAGCGCCGGGGAGCTGTTTTTT | CASNGASAGELFF
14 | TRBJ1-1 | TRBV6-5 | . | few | TGTGCCAGCAGTATATACCGGGGTCGCACTGAAGCTTTCTTT | CASSIYRGRTEAFF
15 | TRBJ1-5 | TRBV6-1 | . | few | TGTGCCAGCAGTGGATCGTTGGGCGGCAATCAGCCCCAGCATTTT | CASSGSLGGNQPQHF
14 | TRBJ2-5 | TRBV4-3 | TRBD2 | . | TGCGCCAGCAGCCACGTAGCGGGAGATGAGACCCAGTACTTC | CASSHVAGDETQYF
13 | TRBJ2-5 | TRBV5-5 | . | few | TGTGCCAGCAGTTTTTGGGACGCCCAGACCCAGTACTTC | CASSFWDAQTQYF
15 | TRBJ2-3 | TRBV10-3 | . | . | TGTGCCACCTCTGGACAGATAGATAGCACAGATACGCAGTATTTT | CATSGQIDSTDTQYF
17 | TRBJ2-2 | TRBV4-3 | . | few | TGCGCCAGCAGCACGCATGCCAGGGGGGGTTACACCGGGGAGCTGTTTTTT | CASSTHARGGYTGELFF
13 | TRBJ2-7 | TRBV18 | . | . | TGTGCCAGCTCACCACCGCAGGGGAACGAGCAGTACTTC | CASSPPQGNEQYF
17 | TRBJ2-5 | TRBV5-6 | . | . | TGTGCCAGCAGCTTTCTTAGTATCGTCAGGAGCCAAGAGACCCAGTACTTC | CASSFLSIVRSQETQYF
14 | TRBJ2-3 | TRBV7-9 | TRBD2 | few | TGTGCCAGCAGCCTCGGGACTAGAGGGGATACGCAGTATTTT | CASSLGTRGDTQYF
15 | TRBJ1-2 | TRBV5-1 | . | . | TGCGCCAGCAGCTTGGTTAGCAGAAACAGCTATGGCTACACCTTC | CASSLVSRNSYGYTF
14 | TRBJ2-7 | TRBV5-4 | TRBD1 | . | TGTGCCAGCAGCTTGGACAGGGGGATTTACGAGCAGTACTTC | CASSLDRGIYEQYF
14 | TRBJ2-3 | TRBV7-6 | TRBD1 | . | TGTGCCAGCAGCCGGGGACAGAGCACAGATACGCAGTATTTT | CASSRGQSTDTQYF
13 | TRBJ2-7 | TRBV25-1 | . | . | TGTGCCAGCATGGGGCAGGGGACCTACGAGCAGTACTTC | CASMGQGTYEQYF
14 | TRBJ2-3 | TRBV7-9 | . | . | TGTGCCAGCAGCTTGGCGGGGTGGGCAGATACGCAGTATTTT | CASSLAGWADTQYF
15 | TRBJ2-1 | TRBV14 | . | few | TGTGCCAGCAGCCATCAGTACCGCGCATACAATGAGCAGTTCTTC | CASSHQYRAYNEQFF
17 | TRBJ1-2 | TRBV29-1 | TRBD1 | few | TGCAGCGTTGAAATTGGCCTCGGACAGGGGGATAACTATGGCTACACCTTC | CSVEIGLGQGDNYGYTF
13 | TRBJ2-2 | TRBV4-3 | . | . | TGCGCCAGCAGCCAAGGATACACCGGGGAGCTGTTTTTT | CASSQGYTGELFF
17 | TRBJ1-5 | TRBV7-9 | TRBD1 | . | TGTGCCAGCAGCTTATGGATCGACAGGGAAAGCAATCAGCCCCAGCATTTT | CASSLWIDRESNQPQHF
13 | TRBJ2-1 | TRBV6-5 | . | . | TGTGCCAGCAGGGTAGGGGGTCGAAATGAGCAGTTCTTC | CASRVGGRNEQFF
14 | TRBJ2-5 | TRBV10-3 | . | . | TGTGCCATCAGTGAGCCAGGGGGGCAAGAGACCCAGTACTTC | CAISEPGGQETQYF
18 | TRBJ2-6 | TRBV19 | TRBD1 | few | TGTGCCAGTAGAAACCTCGGGACAGGGAGTTCTGGGGCCAACGTCCTGACTTTC | CASRNLGTGSSGANVLTF
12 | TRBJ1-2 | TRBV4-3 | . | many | TGCGCCAGCAGCCAAGCTAACTATGGCTACACCTTC | CASSQANYGYTF
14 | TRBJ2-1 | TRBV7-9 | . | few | TGTGCCTCATTAGCGGTCCCCTCCTACAATGAGCAGTTCTTC | CASLAVPSYNEQFF
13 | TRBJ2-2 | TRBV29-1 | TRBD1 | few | TGCAGCGTTCAGGGACAGGGGGCCGGGGAGCTGTTTTTT | CSVQGQGAGELFF
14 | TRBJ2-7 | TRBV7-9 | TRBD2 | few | TGTGCCAGCAGCTTAGCGGGAGGGTTCCACGAGCAGTACTTC | CASSLAGGFHEQYF
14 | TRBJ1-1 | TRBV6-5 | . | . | TGTGCCAGCACCAAATCATACCTCGGCTCCGGAGCTTTCTTT | CASTKSYLGSGAFF
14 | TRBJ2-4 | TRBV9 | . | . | TGTGCCAGCAGCATCTCAGGGGACAAAAACATTCAGTACTTC | CASSISGDKNIQYF
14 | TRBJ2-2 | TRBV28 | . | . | TGTGCCAGCAGTTTACGGGGGGCGAACGGGGAGCTGTTTTTT | CASSLRGANGELFF
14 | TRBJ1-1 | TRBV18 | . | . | TGTGCCAGCTCCAGGACGGACAGGAACACTGAAGCTTTCTTT | CASSRTDRNTEAFF
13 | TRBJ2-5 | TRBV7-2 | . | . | TGTGCCAGCAGCTTAAGAAACCAAGAGACCCAGTACTTC | CASSLRNQETQYF
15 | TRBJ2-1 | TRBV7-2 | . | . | TGTGCCAGCAGCTCCGCCGTAGGACTGCACAATGAGCAGTTCTTC | CASSSAVGLHNEQFF
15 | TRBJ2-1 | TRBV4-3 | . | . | TGCGCCAGCAGCCAAGGACTAGTAGTCTACAATGAGCAGTTCTTC | CASSQGLVVYNEQFF
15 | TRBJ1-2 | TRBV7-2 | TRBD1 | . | TGTGCCAGCAGCTTAGTGAGGGGGCGAGGCTATGGCTACACCTTC | CASSLVRGRGYGYTF
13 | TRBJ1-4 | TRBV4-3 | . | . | TGCGCCAGCAGCCAAGAAGTCTATAGGAAACTGTTTTTT | CASSQEVYRKLFF
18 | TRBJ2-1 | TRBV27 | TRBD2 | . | TGTGCCAGCAGTTTATTTCCCCTAGCGGGAGGGCCGGGCAATGAGCAGTTCTTC | CASSLFPLAGGPGNEQFF
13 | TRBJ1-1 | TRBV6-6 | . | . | TGTGCCAGCAGCCCGATTGGGGTCACTGAAGCTTTCTTT | CASSPIGVTEAFF
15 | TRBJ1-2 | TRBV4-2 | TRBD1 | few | TGTGCCAGCAGCCAAGCGGGGACAGGGGACTATGGCTACACCTTC | CASSQAGTGDYGYTF
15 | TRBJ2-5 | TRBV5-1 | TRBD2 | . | TGCGCCAGCAGCTCATTGACTAGCAGAAAAGAGACCCAGTACTTC | CASSSLTSRKETQYF
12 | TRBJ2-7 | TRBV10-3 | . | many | TGTGCCATCAGTGAGTCCTGGGGCGAGCAGTACTTC | CAISESWGEQYF
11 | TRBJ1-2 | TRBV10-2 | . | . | TGCGCCAGCAGTCCGAACTATGGCTACACCTTC | CASSPNYGYTF
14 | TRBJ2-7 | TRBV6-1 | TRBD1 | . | TGTGCCAGCAGTCTCCGGGACAGGACCTACGAGCAGTACTTC | CASSLRDRTYEQYF
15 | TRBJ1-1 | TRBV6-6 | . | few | TGTGCCAGCAGTTACCAATCCGGGATGAACACTGAAGCTTTCTTT | CASSYQSGMNTEAFF
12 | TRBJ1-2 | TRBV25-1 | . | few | TGTGCCAGCGCCGGGACTGATTATGGCTACACCTTC | CASAGTDYGYTF
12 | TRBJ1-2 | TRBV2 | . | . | TGTGCCAGCAGTGAGGAGACAGCGGCCGGAACCTTC | CASSEETAAGTF
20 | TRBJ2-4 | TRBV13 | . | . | TGTGCCAGCAGCTTAACCCCAGGGTCAGGAGGCCTCCTAGCCAAAAACATTCAGTACTTC | CASSLTPGSGGLLAKNIQYF
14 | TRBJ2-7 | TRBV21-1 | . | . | TGTGCCAGCAGCAAAGACTACAGGGGGAGCGAGCAGTACTTC | CASSKDYRGSEQYF
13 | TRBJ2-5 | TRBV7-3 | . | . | TGTGCCAGCAGCTCGGCGCTAGCGGAGACCCAGTACTTC | CASSSALAETQYF
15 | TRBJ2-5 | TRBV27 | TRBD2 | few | TGTGCCAGCAGTTTGTATATAGCGGGAGTAGAGACCCAGTACTTC | CASSLYIAGVETQYF
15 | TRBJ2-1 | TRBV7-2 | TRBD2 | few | TGTGCCAGCAGCTTAGTGGCTAGCGGGCACAATGAGCAGTTCTTC | CASSLVASGHNEQFF
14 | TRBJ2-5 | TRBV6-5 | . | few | TGTGCCAGCAGTTACGGGGGTCGGGGAGAGACCCAGTACTTC | CASSYGGRGETQYF
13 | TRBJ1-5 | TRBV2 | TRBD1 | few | TGTGCCAGCCGGGACAGCCTTAATCAGCCCCAGCATTTT | CASRDSLNQPQHF
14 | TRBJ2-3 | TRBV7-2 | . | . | TGTGCCAGCAGTTTGACTAGAGATGTAGATACGCAGTATTTT | CASSLTRDVDTQYF
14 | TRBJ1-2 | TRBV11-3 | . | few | TGTGCCAGCAGCATACATTCAGGGAACTATGGCTACACCTTC | CASSIHSGNYGYTF